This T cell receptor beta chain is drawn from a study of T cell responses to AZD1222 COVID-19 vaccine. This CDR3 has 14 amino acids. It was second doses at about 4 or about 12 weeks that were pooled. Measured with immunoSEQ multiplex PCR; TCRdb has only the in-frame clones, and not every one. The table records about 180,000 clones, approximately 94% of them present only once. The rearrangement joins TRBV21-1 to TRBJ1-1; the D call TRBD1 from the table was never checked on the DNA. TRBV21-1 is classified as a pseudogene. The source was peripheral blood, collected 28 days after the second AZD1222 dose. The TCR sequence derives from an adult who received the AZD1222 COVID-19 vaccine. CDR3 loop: CASALRDTHFEAFF. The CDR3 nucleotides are TGTGCCAGCGCCTTAAGGGACACCCATTTTGAAGCTTTCTTT.